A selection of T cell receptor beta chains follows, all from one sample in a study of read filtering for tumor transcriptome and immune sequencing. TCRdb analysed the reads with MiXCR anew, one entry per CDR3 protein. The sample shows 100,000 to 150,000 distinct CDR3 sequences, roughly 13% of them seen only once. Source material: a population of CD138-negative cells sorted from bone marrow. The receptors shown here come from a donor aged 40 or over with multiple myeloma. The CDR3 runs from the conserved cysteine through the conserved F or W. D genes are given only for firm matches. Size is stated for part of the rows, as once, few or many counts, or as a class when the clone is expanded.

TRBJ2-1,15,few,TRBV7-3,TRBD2,CASRSGTSGNNEQFF,TGTGCCAGCAGATCCGGGACTAGCGGAAACAATGAGCAGTTCTTC
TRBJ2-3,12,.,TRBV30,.,CARGTSTDTQYF,TGTGCCCGGGGGACAAGCACAGATACGCAGTATTTT
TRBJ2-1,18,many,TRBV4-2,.,CASSQDIAGDSSYNEQFF,TGTGCCAGCAGCCAAGATATAGCCGGGGATAGCTCCTACAATGAGCAGTTCTTC
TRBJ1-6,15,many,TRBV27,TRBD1,CASSFGQGFGSPLHF,TGTGCCAGCAGTTTCGGACAGGGTTTTGGTTCACCCCTCCACTTT
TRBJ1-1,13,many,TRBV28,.,CASRGGMNTEAFF,TGTGCCAGCAGGGGGGGTATGAACACTGAAGCTTTCTTT
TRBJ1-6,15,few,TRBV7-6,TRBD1,CASSTGQDYNSPLHF,TGTGCCAGCAGCACCGGACAGGACTATAATTCACCCCTCCACTTT
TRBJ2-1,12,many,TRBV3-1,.,CASSQGDGEQFF,TGTGCCAGCAGCCAAGGGGACGGCGAGCAGTTCTTC
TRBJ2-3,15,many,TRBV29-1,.,CSVEEPEGSTDTQYF,TGCAGCGTTGAAGAGCCTGAGGGAAGCACAGATACGCAGTATTTT
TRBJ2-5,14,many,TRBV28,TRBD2,CASQPASGQETQYF,TGTGCCAGCCAACCAGCTAGCGGCCAAGAGACCCAGTACTTC
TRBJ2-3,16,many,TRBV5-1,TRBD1,CASSLRAGGFTDTQYF,TGCGCCAGCAGCCTCCGGGCAGGGGGTTTCACAGATACGCAGTATTTT
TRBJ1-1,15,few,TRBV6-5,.,CASSYSSQPNAEAFF,TGTGCCAGCAGTTACTCGAGTCAGCCGAACGCTGAAGCTTTCTTT
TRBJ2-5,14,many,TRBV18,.,CASSPLPRKETQYF,TGTGCCAGCTCACCCCTGCCACGGAAAGAGACCCAGTACTTC
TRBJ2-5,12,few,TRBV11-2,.,CASKGVGETQYF,TGTGCCAGCAAAGGGGTAGGGGAGACCCAGTACTTC
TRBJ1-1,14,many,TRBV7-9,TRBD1,CASSRDRDNTEAFF,TGTGCCAGCAGCCGCGACAGGGACAACACTGAAGCTTTCTTT
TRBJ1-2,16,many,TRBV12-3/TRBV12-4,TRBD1,CASSLPGQVDGAGYTF,TGTGCCAGCAGTTTACCGGGACAGGTTGATGGGGCAGGCTACACCTTC
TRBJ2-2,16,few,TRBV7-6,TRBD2,CASSPERGRNTGELFF,TGTGCCAGCAGCCCCGAGCGGGGGAGGAACACCGGGGAGCTGTTTTTT
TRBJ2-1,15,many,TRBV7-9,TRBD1,CASSLTGAAPNEQFF,TGTGCCAGCAGCTTGACAGGGGCCGCCCCAAATGAGCAGTTCTTC
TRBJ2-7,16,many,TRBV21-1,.,CASLVEGEDPSYEQYF,TGTGCCAGTTTGGTTGAGGGAGAGGATCCCTCCTACGAGCAGTACTTC
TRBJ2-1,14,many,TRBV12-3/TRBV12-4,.,CASSLGFAQDEQFF,TGTGCCAGCAGCCTCGGCTTCGCCCAGGATGAGCAGTTCTTC
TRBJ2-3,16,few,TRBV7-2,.,CASSLGLTPDADTQYF,TGTGCCAGCAGCTTAGGATTGACTCCGGATGCGGATACGCAGTATTTT
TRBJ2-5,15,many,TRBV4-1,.,CASSPRDGTQETQYF,TGCGCCAGCAGCCCCCGGGATGGTACCCAAGAGACCCAGTACTTC
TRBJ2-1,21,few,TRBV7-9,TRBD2,CASSPIYGGTSGRAPSNEQFF,TGTGCCAGCAGCCCCATTTATGGCGGGACTAGCGGGAGGGCCCCTTCCAATGAGCAGTTCTTC
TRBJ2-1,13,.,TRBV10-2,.,CASTLRPYNEQSF,TGCGCCAGCACTCTACGGCCCTACAACGAGCAGTCCTTC
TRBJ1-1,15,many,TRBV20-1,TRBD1,CSASVSGTGSTEAFF,TGCAGTGCTAGTGTATCCGGGACAGGCTCCACTGAAGCTTTCTTT
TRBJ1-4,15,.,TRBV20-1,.,CSAIPGAGSNEKLFF,TGCAGTGCAATACCCGGGGCGGGATCTAATGAAAAACTGTTTTTT
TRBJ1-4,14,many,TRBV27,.,CASSWGGTNEKLFF,TGTGCCAGCAGTTGGGGGGGGACTAATGAAAAACTGTTTTTT
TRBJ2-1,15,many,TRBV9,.,CASSVGPPGVGEQFF,TGTGCCAGCAGCGTGGGACCCCCTGGAGTGGGTGAGCAGTTCTTC
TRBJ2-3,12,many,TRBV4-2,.,CASSSDTDTQYF,TGTGCCAGCAGCTCAGACACAGATACGCAGTATTTT
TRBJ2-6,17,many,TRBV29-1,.,CSVEVSKGGAGANVLTF,TGCAGCGTTGAGGTTTCGAAAGGGGGGGCTGGGGCCAACGTCCTGACTTTC
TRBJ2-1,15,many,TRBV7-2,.,CASSLVSLSYNEQFF,TGTGCCAGCAGCTTAGTCTCGCTGTCCTACAATGAGCAGTTCTTC
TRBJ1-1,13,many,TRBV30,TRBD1,CAWKGQAIGGAFF,TGTGCCTGGAAGGGACAGGCAATCGGGGGAGCTTTCTTT
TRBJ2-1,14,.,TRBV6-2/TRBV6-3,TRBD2,CASKPGLAYNEQFF,TGTGCCAGCAAACCGGGACTAGCTTACAATGAGCAGTTCTTC
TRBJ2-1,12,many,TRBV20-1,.,CSGHFPRHEQFF,TGCAGTGGACACTTTCCGAGGCATGAGCAGTTCTTC
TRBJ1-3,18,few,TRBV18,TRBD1,CASSPQQGASSSGNTIYF,TGTGCCAGCTCACCCCAACAGGGGGCGTCCAGCTCTGGAAACACCATATATTTT
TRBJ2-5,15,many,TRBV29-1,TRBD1,CSVVEGSGGEETQYF,TGCAGCGTTGTTGAAGGATCAGGGGGCGAAGAGACCCAGTACTTC
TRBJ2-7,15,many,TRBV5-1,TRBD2,CASSLAGGKIDEQYF,TGCGCCAGCAGCTTGGCGGGGGGAAAAATCGACGAGCAGTACTTC
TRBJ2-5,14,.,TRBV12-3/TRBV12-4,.,CASSLRTAGETQYF,TGTGCCAGCAGCTTGAGGACGGCTGGAGAGACCCAGTACTTC
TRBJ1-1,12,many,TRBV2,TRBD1,CASRYGQDQAFF,TGTGCCAGCAGGTACGGACAGGATCAAGCTTTCTTT
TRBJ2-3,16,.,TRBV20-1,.,CSAIPGDGGRPDTQYF,TGCAGTGCCATCCCTGGAGACGGGGGGCGCCCAGATACGCAGTATTTT
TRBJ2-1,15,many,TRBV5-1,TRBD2,CASSLGQRGVPEQFF,TGCGCCAGCAGCTTGGGACAGCGGGGGGTCCCTGAGCAGTTCTTC
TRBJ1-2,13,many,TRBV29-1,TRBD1,CSVLQGNDYGYTF,TGCAGCGTTTTACAGGGGAATGACTATGGCTACACCTTC
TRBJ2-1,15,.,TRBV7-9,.,CASSFRGTEYNERFF,TGTGCCAGCAGCTTTAGAGGGACGGAATACAATGAGCGGTTCTTC
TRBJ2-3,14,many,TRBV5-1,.,CASSLDSAPGTQYF,TGCGCCAGCAGCTTGGATTCCGCGCCGGGTACGCAGTATTTT
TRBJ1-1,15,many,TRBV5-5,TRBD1,CASSQGTGQNTEAFF,TGTGCCAGCAGCCAGGGGACAGGGCAGAACACTGAAGCTTTCTTT
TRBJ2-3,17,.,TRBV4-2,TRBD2,CASSQLLAAEGTDTQYF,TGTGCCAGCAGCCAGCTACTAGCGGCGGAGGGTACAGATACGCAGTATTTT
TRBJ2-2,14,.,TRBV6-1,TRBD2,CASSEAREGGELFF,TGTGCCAGCAGTGAGGCGAGGGAGGGCGGGGAGCTGTTTTTT
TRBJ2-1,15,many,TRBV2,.,CASSVQGLQGNEQFF,TGTGCCAGCAGTGTACAGGGACTGCAGGGCAATGAGCAGTTCTTC
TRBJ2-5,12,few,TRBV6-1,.,CASSDPGETQYF,TGTGCCAGCAGTGACCCCGGAGAGACCCAGTACTTC
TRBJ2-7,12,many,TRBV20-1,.,CSGGPGDYEQYF,TGCAGTGGTGGTCCAGGGGACTACGAGCAGTACTTC
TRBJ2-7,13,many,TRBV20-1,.,CSAPDGFPSEQYF,TGCAGTGCTCCCGACGGATTCCCCTCCGAGCAGTACTTC
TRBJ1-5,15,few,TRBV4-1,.,CASSQGYSRNQPQHF,TGCGCCAGCAGCCAAGGGTACAGCCGCAATCAGCCCCAGCATTTT
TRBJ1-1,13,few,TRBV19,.,CASSPDSNTEAFF,TGTGCCAGTAGTCCCGATTCGAACACTGAAGCTTTTTTT
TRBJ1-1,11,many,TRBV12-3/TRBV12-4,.,CASSSARKAFF,TGTGCCAGCAGTTCGGCGAGGAAAGCTTTCTTT